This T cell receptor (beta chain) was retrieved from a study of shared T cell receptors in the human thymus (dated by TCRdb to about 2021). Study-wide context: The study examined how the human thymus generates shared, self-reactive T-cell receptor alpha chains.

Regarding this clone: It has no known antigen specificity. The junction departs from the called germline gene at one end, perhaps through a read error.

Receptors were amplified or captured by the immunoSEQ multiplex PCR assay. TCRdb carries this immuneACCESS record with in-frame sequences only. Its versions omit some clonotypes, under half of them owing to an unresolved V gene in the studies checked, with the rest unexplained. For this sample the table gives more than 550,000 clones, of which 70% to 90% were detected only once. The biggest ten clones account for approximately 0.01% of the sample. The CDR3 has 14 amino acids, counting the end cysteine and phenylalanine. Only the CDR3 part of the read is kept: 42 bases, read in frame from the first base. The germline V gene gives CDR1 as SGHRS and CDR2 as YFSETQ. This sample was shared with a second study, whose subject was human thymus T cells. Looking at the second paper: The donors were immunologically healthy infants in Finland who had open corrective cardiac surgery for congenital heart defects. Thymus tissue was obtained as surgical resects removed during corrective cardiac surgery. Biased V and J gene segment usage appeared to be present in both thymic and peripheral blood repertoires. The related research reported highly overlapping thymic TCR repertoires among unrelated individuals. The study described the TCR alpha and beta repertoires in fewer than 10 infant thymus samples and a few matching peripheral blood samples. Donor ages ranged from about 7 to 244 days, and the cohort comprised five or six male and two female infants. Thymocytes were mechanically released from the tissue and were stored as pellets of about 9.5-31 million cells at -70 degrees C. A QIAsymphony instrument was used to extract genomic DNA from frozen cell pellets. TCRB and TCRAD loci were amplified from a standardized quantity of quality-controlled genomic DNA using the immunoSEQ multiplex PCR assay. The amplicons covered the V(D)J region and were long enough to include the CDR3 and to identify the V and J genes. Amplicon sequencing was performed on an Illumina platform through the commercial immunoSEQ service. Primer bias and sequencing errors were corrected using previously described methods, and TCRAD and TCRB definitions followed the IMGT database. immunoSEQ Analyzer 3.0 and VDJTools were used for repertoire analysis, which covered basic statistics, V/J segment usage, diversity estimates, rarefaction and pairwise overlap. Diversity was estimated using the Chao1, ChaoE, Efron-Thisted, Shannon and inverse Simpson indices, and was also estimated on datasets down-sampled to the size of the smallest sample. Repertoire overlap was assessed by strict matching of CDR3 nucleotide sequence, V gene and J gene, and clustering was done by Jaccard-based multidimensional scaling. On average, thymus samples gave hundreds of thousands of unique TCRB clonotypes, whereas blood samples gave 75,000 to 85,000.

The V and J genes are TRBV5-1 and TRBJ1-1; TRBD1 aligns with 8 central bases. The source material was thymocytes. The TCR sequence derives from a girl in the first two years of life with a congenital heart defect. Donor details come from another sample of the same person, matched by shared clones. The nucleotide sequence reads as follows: TGCGACAGCAGCTCGGACAGGGACCCCCGAGGAGCTTTCTTT. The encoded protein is CDSSSDRDPRGAFF.